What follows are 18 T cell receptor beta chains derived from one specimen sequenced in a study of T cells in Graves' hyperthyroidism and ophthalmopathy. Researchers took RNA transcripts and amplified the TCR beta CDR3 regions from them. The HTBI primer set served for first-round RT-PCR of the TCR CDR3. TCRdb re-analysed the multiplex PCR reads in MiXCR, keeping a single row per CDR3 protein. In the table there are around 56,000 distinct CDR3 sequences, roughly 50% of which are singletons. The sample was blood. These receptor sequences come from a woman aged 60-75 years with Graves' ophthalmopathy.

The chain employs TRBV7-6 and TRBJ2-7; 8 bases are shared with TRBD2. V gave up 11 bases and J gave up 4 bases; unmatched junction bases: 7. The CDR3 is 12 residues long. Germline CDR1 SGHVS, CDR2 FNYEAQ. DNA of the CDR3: TGTGCCCCGGGACTAGTACGTTACGAGCAGTACTTC. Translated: CAPGLVRYEQYF.

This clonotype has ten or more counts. The CDR3 sequence: CASRPGTSIPDTQYF. The CDR3 nucleotides read TGTGCCAGCAGACCCGGGACTAGCATTCCAGATACGCAGTATTTT. The chain employs TRBV5-8 and TRBJ2-3, with TRBD2 matching over 9 bases. The CDR3 contains 15 residues. Losses at the gene ends were 5 bases for V and 4 bases for J; bases not matched to a gene: 8. In germline, CDR1 is SGHTS, CDR2 YDEGEE. The variable domain in full, completed from reference TRBV5-8 and TRBJ2-3, reads EAGVTQSPTHLIKTRGQQATLRCSPISGHTSVYWYQQALGLGLQFLLWYDEGEERNRGNFPPRFSGRQFPNYSSELNVNALELEDSALYLCASRPGTSIPDTQYFGPGTRLTVL.

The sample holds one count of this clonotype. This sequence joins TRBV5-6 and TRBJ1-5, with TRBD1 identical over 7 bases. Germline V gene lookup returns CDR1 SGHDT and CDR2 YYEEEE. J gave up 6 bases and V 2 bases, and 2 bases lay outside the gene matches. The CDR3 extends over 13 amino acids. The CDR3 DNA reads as TGTGCCAGCAGCTTCACAGGGGCTCAGCCCCAGCATTTT. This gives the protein CASSFTGAQPQHF. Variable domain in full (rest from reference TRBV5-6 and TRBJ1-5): DAGVTQSPTHLIKTRGQQVTLRCSPKSGHDTVSWYQQALGQGPQFIFQYYEEEERQRGNFPDRFSGHQFPNYSSELNVNALLLGDSALYLCASSFTGAQPQHFGDGTRLSIL.

The CDR3 sequence is CASSEERQGNQPQHF. The DNA of the CDR3 is TGTGCCAGCAGTGAAGAACGACAGGGGAATCAGCCCCAGCATTTT. This chain uses TRBV6-1 with TRBJ1-5; TRBD1 matches at 8 bases. The CDR3 covers 15 residues. In germline, CDR1 is MNHNS, CDR2 SASEGT. The trim removed 1 base at V and 4 bases at J, leaving 3 bases unmatched.

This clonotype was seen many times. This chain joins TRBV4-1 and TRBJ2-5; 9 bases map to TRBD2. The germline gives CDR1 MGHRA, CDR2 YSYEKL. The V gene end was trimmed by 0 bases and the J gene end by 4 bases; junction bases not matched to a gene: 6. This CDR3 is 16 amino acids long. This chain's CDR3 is CASSQEELAGLETQYF. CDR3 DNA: TGCGCCAGCAGCCAAGAGGAGCTAGCGGGGTTAGAGACCCAGTACTTC.

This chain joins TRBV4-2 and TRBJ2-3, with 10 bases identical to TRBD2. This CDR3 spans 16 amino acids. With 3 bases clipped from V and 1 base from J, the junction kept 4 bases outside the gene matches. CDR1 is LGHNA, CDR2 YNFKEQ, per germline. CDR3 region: CASSQALAGGTDTQYF. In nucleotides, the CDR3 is TGTGCCAGCAGCCAGGCGCTAGCGGGAGGCACAGATACGCAGTATTTT.

CDR3 loop: CATSRDLSGTNTYNEQYF. The DNA for the CDR3 is TGTGCCACCAGCAGAGATCTCTCCGGGACTAACACCTACAATGAGCAGTATTTT. V gene TRBV15 combines with J gene TRBJ2-3, with 7 bases aligning to TRBD2. There are 18 residues in the CDR3. Trimming took 0 bases from V and 11 from J; bases not matched to a gene: 20. Germline V gene lookup returns CDR1 LNHNV and CDR2 YYDKDF (reference sequence). The variable domain in full, completed from reference TRBV15 and TRBJ2-3, reads DAMVIQNPRYQVTQFGKPVTLSCSQTLNHNVMYWYQQKSSQAPKLLFHYYDKDFNNEADTPDNFQSRRPNTSFCFLDIRSPGLGDTAMYLCATSRDLSGTNTYNEQYFGPGTRLTVL.

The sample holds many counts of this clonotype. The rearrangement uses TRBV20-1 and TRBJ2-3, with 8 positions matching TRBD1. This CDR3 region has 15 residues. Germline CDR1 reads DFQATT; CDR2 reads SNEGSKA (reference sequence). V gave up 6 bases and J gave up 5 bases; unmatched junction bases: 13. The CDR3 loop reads CSASPRDRLEDTQYF. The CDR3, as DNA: TGCAGTGCCAGCCCCCGGGACAGGTTAGAAGATACGCAGTATTTT.

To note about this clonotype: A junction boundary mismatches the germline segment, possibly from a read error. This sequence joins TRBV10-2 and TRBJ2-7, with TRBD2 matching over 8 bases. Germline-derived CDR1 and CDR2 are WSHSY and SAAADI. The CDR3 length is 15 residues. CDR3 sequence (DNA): TGCGCCAGCAGATTGGAGGATAGCGGGGCCTACGAGCAGTGCTTC. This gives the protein CASRLEDSGAYEQCF.

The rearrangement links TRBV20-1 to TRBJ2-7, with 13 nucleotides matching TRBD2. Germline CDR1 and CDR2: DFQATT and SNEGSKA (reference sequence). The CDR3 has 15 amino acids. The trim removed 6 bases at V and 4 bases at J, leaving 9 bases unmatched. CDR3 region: CSARTSGGNRYEQYF. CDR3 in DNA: TGCAGTGCACGGACTAGCGGGGGAAACAGATACGAGCAGTACTTC.

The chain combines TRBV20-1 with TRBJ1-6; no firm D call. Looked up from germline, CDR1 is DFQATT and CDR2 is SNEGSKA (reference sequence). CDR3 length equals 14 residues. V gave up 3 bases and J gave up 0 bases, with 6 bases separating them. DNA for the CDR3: TGCAGTGCTAGCCGCCCCTCCTATAATTCACCCCTCCACTTT. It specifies CSASRPSYNSPLHF.

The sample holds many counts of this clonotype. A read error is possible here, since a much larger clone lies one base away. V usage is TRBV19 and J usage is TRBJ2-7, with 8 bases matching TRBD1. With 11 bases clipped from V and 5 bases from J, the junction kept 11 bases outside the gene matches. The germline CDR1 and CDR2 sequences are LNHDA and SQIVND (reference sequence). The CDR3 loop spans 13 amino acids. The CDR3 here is CAGGHGQGNEQYF. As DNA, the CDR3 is TGTGCCGGAGGACACGGACAGGGTAACGAGCAGTACTTC. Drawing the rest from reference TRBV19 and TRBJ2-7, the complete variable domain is DGGITQSPKYLFRKEGQNVTLSCEQNLNHDAMYWYRQDPGQGLRLIYYSQIVNDFQKGDIAEGYSVSREKKESFPLTVTSAQKNPTAFYLCAGGHGQGNEQYFGPGTRLTVT.

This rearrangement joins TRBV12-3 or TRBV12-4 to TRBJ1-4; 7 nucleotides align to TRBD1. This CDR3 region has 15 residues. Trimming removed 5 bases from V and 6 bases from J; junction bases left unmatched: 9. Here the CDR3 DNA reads TGTGCCAGCAGTACCGCCTTAACAGGGGATGAAAAACTGTTTTTT. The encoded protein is CASSTALTGDEKLFF.

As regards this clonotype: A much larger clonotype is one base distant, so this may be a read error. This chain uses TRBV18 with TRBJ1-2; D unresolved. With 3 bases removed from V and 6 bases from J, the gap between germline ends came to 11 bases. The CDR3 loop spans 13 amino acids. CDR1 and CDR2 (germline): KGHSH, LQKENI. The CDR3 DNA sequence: TGTGCCAGCTCACCTCAGCAAAACCATGGCTACACCTTC. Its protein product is CASSPQQNHGYTF.

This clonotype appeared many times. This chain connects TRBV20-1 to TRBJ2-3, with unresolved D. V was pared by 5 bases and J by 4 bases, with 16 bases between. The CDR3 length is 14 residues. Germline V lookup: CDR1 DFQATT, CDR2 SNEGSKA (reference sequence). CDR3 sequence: CSAEDSKDADTQYF. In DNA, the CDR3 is TGCAGTGCTGAAGACTCAAAAGACGCAGATACGCAGTATTTT.

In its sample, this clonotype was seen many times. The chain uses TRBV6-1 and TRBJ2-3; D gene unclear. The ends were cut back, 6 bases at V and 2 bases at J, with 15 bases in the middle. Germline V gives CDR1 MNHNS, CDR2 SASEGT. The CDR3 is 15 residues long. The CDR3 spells CASRIDEKVTDTQYF. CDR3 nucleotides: TGTGCCAGCAGAATCGACGAGAAAGTCACAGATACGCAGTATTTT.

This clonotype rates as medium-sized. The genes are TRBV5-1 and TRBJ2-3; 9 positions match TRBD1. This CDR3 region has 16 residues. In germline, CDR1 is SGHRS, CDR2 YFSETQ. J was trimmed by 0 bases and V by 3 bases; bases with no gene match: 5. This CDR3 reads CASSSHGQGSTDTQYF. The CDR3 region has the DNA TGCGCCAGCAGCTCCCATGGACAGGGGAGCACAGATACGCAGTATTTT.

For the CDR3, the DNA is TGTGCCAGCAGTGAATATGGGGGGGCCACCAATACGCAGTATTTT. Translation: CASSEYGGATNTQYF. This chain uses TRBV25-1 with TRBJ2-3, with a possible D match to TRBD2 (7 bases). Germline CDR1 MGHDK, CDR2 SYGVNS. The CDR3 length is 15 residues. With 0 bases removed from V and 7 bases from J, the gap between germline ends came to 14 bases.